These 31 T cell receptor beta chains were sequenced from one sample in a study of blood T cell repertoires in COVID-19 (dated by TCRdb to between 2020 and 2021). Library generation was performed with the immunoSEQ multiplex PCR assay. Drawn from immuneACCESS, this table holds only the in-frame rearrangements with V and J called that TCRdb kept. Clones are partly lost; checked studies trace under half to an unresolved V gene and leave the rest unexplained. The sample records 150,000 to 200,000 clones, 80% of which are singletons. 3% to 3.5% of the sample rests with the top ten. The sample taken for sequencing was PBMCs or T cells enriched from blood (not recorded which). The receptors shown here come from a woman between 55 and 75 years old who had recovered from COVID-19.

J is TRBJ2-7 and V is TRBV11-3, with a weak D call TRBD1 (6 bases). Germline V CDR1 and CDR2: SGHNT, YENEEA. The CDR3 totals 13 residues. Trimming cost V 4 bases and J 1 base, with 8 bases left between them. The CDR3 DNA sequence: TGTGCCAGCAGCTCGACAGGTTCCTACGAGCAGTACTTC. Its protein is CASSSTGSYEQYF. The complete variable domain, with remaining parts taken from reference TRBV11-3 and TRBJ2-7, reads EAGVVQSPRYKIIEKKQPVAFWCNPISGHNTLYWYLQNLGQGPELLIRYENEEAVDDSQLPKDRFSAERLKGVDSTLKIQPAELGDSAVYLCASSSTGSYEQYFGPGTRLTVT.

The V and J genes are TRBV6-5 and TRBJ1-5; perhaps TRBD1 as D (6 bases). This CDR3 spans 14 amino acids. Trimming removed 6 bases at V and 4 bases at J, with 13 bases between. Germline V gene data show CDR1 as MNHEY and CDR2 as SVGAGI. CDR3 DNA sequence: TGTGCCAGCAGCAAACAGGGCTGGAATCAGCCCCAGCATTTT. Its protein product is CASSKQGWNQPQHF.

V is TRBV6-5 and J is TRBJ1-4, with D perhaps matching TRBD1 (6 bases). In germline, CDR1 is MNHEY, CDR2 SVGAGI. The CDR3 is 14 amino acids. With 5 bases removed from V and 0 bases from J, the gap between germline ends came to 7 bases. As DNA, the CDR3 is TGTGCCAGCAGTCGACAGGCAACTAATGAAAAACTGTTTTTT. This translates into CASSRQATNEKLFF.

The chain is built from TRBV19 and TRBJ2-1, with 8 positions matching TRBD2. V dropped 1 base and J dropped 9; count of bases not matched to a gene: 5. The CDR3 length is 14 residues. Germline CDR1 reads LNHDA; CDR2 reads SQIVND (reference sequence). The CDR3 coding sequence is TGTGCCAGTAGTATAGCGGGGGGGCCTTTTGAGCAGTTCTTC. This gives the protein CASSIAGGPFEQFF. The complete variable domain, with remaining parts taken from reference TRBV19 and TRBJ2-1, reads DGGITQSPKYLFRKEGQNVTLSCEQNLNHDAMYWYRQDPGQGLRLIYYSQIVNDFQKGDIAEGYSVSREKKESFPLTVTSAQKNPTAFYLCASSIAGGPFEQFFGPGTRLTVL.

This chain uses TRBV5-1 with TRBJ2-3; 8 bases line up with TRBD1. CDR1 and CDR2 (germline): SGHRS, YFSETQ. J gave up 2 bases and V 4 bases, and 6 bases lay outside the gene matches. This CDR3 has 15 amino acids. This chain's CDR3 is CASSQDRASTDTQYF. The CDR3 bases are TGCGCCAGCAGCCAGGACAGGGCCTCCACAGATACGCAGTATTTT.

The genes are TRBV6-1 and TRBJ1-5; possibly TRBD1 for D (6 bases). The CDR3 covers 21 residues. The germline V gene has CDR1 MNHNS and CDR2 SASEGT. V lost 1 base, J lost 0 bases, and 25 bases lay in between. The CDR3 region is CASSEGPDSGHSLYSNQPQHF. DNA for the CDR3: TGTGCCAGCAGTGAAGGGCCGGACAGCGGTCACTCTCTTTATAGCAATCAGCCCCAGCATTTT.

The chain uses TRBV9 and TRBJ2-7; 7 nucleotides agree with TRBD1. V was clipped by 0 bases and J by 0 bases; unmatched bases: 3. Germline CDR1 and CDR2: SGDLS and YYNGEE. The CDR3 length is 15 residues. Here the CDR3 reads CASSVGDSVSYEQYF. Written as DNA, the CDR3 is TGTGCCAGCAGCGTAGGGGACAGTGTCTCCTACGAGCAGTACTTC.

The chain joins TRBV5-5 to TRBJ1-2; D might be TRBD1 (6 bases). This CDR3 spans 14 amino acids. The germline V gene has CDR1 SGHKS and CDR2 YYEKEE (reference sequence). V was cut by 5 bases and J by 4 bases, with 15 bases left in between. CDR3 nucleotide sequence: TGTGCCAGCAGGAGAAACTTGGACAGCTATGGCTACACCTTC. It yields the protein CASRRNLDSYGYTF. The whole variable domain, filled in from reference TRBV5-5 and TRBJ1-2, reads DAGVTQSPTHLIKTRGQQVTLRCSPISGHKSVSWYQQVLGQGPQFIFQYYEKEERGRGNFPDRFSARQFPNYSSELNVNALLLGDSALYLCASRRNLDSYGYTFGSGTRLTVV.

V gene TRBV6-6 combines with J gene TRBJ1-3, with 7 nucleotides matching TRBD1. Trimming cost V 8 bases and J 8 bases; bases outside gene matches: 6. Germline CDR1 and CDR2: MNHNY and SVGAGI (reference sequence). The CDR3 runs 12 residues. The CDR3 DNA is TGTGCCAGCGGACAGGAGACCCACACCATATATTTT. It translates to CASGQETHTIYF.

V is TRBV24-1 and J is TRBJ1-5, with D uncertain. Trimming took off 3 bases at V and 4 bases at J, with 6 bases between the two ends. Germline CDR1 reads KGHDR; CDR2 reads SFDVKD. The CDR3 runs 13 residues. CDR3 in DNA: TGTGCCACCAGTGATGGACTTAATCAGCCCCAGCATTTT. The encoded protein is CATSDGLNQPQHF.

The sample holds one count of this clone. This sequence joins TRBV3-1 (or the pseudogene TRBV3-2) and TRBJ1-2; 8 bases map to TRBD1. After removal of 6 bases from V and 0 bases from J, the junction contained 3 bases not matched to a gene. Germline assignment: CDR1 LGHDT and CDR2 YNNKEL (reference sequence). This CDR3 comprises 14 residues. CDR3 in DNA: TGTGCCAGCAGGAACAGGGGGGCTAACTATGGCTACACCTTC. Translating it yields CASRNRGANYGYTF.

This clone was counted once. This chain uses TRBV5-6 with TRBJ2-2, with 9 positions matching TRBD1. J lost 7 bases, V lost 1 base, and 8 bases had no gene match. The CDR3 covers 16 residues. CDR1 is SGHDT, CDR2 YYEEEE, per germline. CDR3 region: CASSLTPQGAGGELFF. The CDR3 coding sequence is TGTGCCAGCAGCTTGACTCCACAGGGGGCCGGCGGGGAGCTGTTTTTT. The full variable domain, completed using reference TRBV5-6 and TRBJ2-2, is DAGVTQSPTHLIKTRGQQVTLRCSPKSGHDTVSWYQQALGQGPQFIFQYYEEEERQRGNFPDRFSGHQFPNYSSELNVNALLLGDSALYLCASSLTPQGAGGELFFGEGSRLTVL.

This rearrangement joins TRBV9 to TRBJ2-5, with D possibly matching TRBD2 (6 bases). Germline V gene data show CDR1 as SGDLS and CDR2 as YYNGEE. This CDR3 spans 14 amino acids. The V gene lost 2 bases and the J gene lost 0 bases, with 8 bases spanning the gap. CDR3 DNA sequence: TGTGCCAGCAGCGTTAGCGGATACCAAGAGACCCAGTACTTC. As protein: CASSVSGYQETQYF.

The genes are TRBV27 and TRBJ2-5; D call uncertain. Per germline, CDR1 MNHEY and CDR2 SMNVEV (reference sequence). Trimming stripped 5 bases from V and 7 bases from J, with 8 bases between. This CDR3 is 11 amino acids long. CDR3 region: CASSTSGTQYF. The CDR3 DNA reads as TGTGCCAGCAGTACCAGTGGGACCCAGTACTTC.

The chain combines TRBV18 with TRBJ2-4, with a weak D call TRBD1 (5 bases). The germline V gene encodes CDR1 KGHSH and CDR2 LQKENI. Trimming pared 3 bases from V and 0 bases from J, leaving 18 bases between. The CDR3 loop spans 18 amino acids. CDR3 coding DNA: TGTGCCAGCTCACCCGATATTAGGGGCATATCAGCCAAAAACATTCAGTACTTC. It yields the protein CASSPDIRGISAKNIQYF.

This clone was picked up a small number of times. The chain links TRBV19 to TRBJ1-1; 10 nucleotides match TRBD1. Germline CDR1 is LNHDA and CDR2 is SQIVND (reference sequence). This CDR3 has 15 amino acids. V gave up 4 bases and J gave up 3 bases; unmatched junction bases: 5. Here the CDR3 DNA reads TGTGCCAGTAGTACGGGACAGGGGTTGGACACTGAAGCTTTCTTT. Its protein is CASSTGQGLDTEAFF.

This clone was recorded only once. The chain links TRBV7-2 to TRBJ2-1, with D perhaps TRBD1 (5 bases). CDR3 length: 14 amino acids. Germline V gives CDR1 SGHTA, CDR2 FQGNSA. V was trimmed by 2 bases and J by 11 bases, leaving 16 bases between them. The CDR3 nucleotides read TGTGCCAGCAGCTTATCATGGGCGCAGGGAAAGCAGTTCTTC. Amino acids: CASSLSWAQGKQFF.

The chain carries TRBV6-1 and TRBJ1-1, with unresolved D. The CDR3 is 16 amino acids. Germline V gives CDR1 MNHNS, CDR2 SASEGT. Trimming left V 4 bases short and J 0 bases short, with 15 bases between. CDR3 protein: CASSANPTPMNTEAFF. The CDR3 DNA follows: TGTGCCAGCAGTGCAAACCCGACACCTATGAACACTGAAGCTTTCTTT.

The chain uses TRBV19 and TRBJ1-2; D remains unclear. Deletions cut 5 bases from V and 4 bases from J, with 17 bases between. CDR1 is LNHDA and CDR2 is SQIVND in the germline V gene (reference sequence). There are 15 residues in the CDR3. CDR3 loop: CASSGARKNLYGYTF. Written as DNA, the CDR3 is TGTGCCAGTAGTGGAGCCCGAAAGAACCTCTATGGCTACACCTTC.

The chain joins TRBV12-5 to TRBJ2-7; D unresolved. The ends were cut back, 2 bases at V and 3 bases at J, with 5 bases in the middle. The CDR3 contains 12 residues. CDR1 and CDR2 (germline): LGHNT, FRNRAP. Here the CDR3 DNA reads TGTGCTAGTGGTTTGAACAGCTACGAGCAGTACTTC. It codes for CASGLNSYEQYF.

The J gene is TRBJ1-6, the V gene TRBV18, with 8 bases aligning to TRBD1. The CDR3 runs to 15 residues. From germline, CDR1 is KGHSH and CDR2 LQKENI. V lost 2 bases, J lost 6 bases, and 3 bases stayed unmatched. CDR3 nucleotide sequence: TGTGCCAGCTCACCAGGACAGGGAGTTAATTCACCCCTCCACTTT. Protein: CASSPGQGVNSPLHF.

The chain is built from TRBV12-3 or TRBV12-4 and TRBJ1-2, with D possibly matching TRBD1 (5 bases). This CDR3 comprises 11 residues. The germline V and J ends were trimmed by 7 bases and 5 bases, with 8 bases remaining between them. This CDR3 reads CASTGAYGYTF. The DNA for the CDR3 is TGTGCCAGCACTGGGGCATATGGCTACACCTTC.

CDR3 in DNA: TGCAGCGTTAGAACGGGCAGGGGGTCCTCGAACTATGGCTACACCTTC. Encoded protein: CSVRTGRGSSNYGYTF. This rearrangement joins TRBV29-1 to TRBJ1-2; 7 bases match TRBD1. With 5 bases clipped from V and 2 bases from J, the junction kept 14 bases outside the gene matches. This CDR3 has 16 residues. Germline lookup yields CDR1 SQVTM and CDR2 ANQGSEA.

The genes are TRBV2 and TRBJ1-5; D is undetermined. V was pared by 7 bases and J by 4 bases, with 17 bases between. The CDR3 spans 15 residues. The V gene's germline CDR1 is SNHLY and CDR2 FYNNEI. CDR3 coding DNA: TGTGCCAGCATCTCGAGAGCTGGAGCAAATCAGCCCCAGCATTTT. This translates into CASISRAGANQPQHF. Full variable domain (rest looked up from reference TRBV2 and TRBJ1-5): EPEVTQTPSHQVTQMGQEVILRCVPISNHLYFYWYRQILGQKVEFLVSFYNNEISEKSEIFDDQFSVERPDGSNFTLKIRSTKLEDSAMYFCASISRAGANQPQHFGDGTRLSIL.

The chain recombines TRBV19 with TRBJ1-6; TRBD1 might be the D (6 bases). Trimming cost V 5 bases and J 7 bases, with 18 bases left between them. In germline, CDR1 is LNHDA, CDR2 SQIVND (reference sequence). CDR3 length equals 16 residues. The CDR3 coding sequence is TGTGCCAGTAGTTCCAGACAGGACCCCCTAAATTCACCCCTCCACTTT. Amino acids: CASSSRQDPLNSPLHF.

The chain links TRBV10-1 to TRBJ1-2; TRBD1 matches 9 bases. This CDR3 spans 16 amino acids. Germline CDR1 and CDR2: WNHNN and SYGVQD (reference sequence). J lost 2 bases, V lost 6 bases, and 10 bases had no gene match. The CDR3 protein is CASRVRDRVTNYGYTF. The CDR3 DNA follows: TGCGCCAGCAGGGTCCGGGACAGGGTGACCAACTATGGCTACACCTTC.

This chain connects TRBV11-3 to TRBJ2-3; D possibly corresponds to TRBD2 (5 bases). Trimming cost V 3 bases and J 7 bases, with 11 bases left between them. CDR1 SGHNT and CDR2 YENEEA come from the germline V gene. The CDR3 is 13 amino acids. The CDR3 coding sequence is TGTGCCAGCAGCTTTCCGGACTCCAATACGCAGTATTTT. Protein: CASSFPDSNTQYF.

This chain joins TRBV5-6 and TRBJ1-2; tentatively, D is TRBD1 (5 bases). Germline-derived CDR1 and CDR2 are SGHDT and YYEEEE. V was cut by 5 bases and J by 3 bases, with 17 bases left in between. This CDR3 has 15 amino acids. The CDR3 reads CASRGRTKTHYGYTF. The CDR3, as DNA: TGTGCCAGCAGGGGCAGGACAAAAACCCACTATGGCTACACCTTC.

This clone was picked up a small number of times. The V call is TRBV7-2, the J call TRBJ2-1, with D possibly matching TRBD2 (6 bases). This CDR3 contains 14 residues. CDR1 is SGHTA, CDR2 FQGNSA, per germline. Trimming left V 5 bases short and J 4 bases short, with 12 bases between. The CDR3 bases are TGTGCCAGCAGCCCAACGGGGGTTTACAATGAGCAGTTCTTC. This sequence encodes CASSPTGVYNEQFF.

This rearrangement joins TRBV3-1 (or the pseudogene TRBV3-2) to TRBJ2-3, with 11 bases identical to TRBD2. Trimming cost V 4 bases and J 2 bases; bases outside gene matches: 11. Germline V CDR1 and CDR2: LGHDT, YNNKEL (reference sequence). This CDR3 comprises 18 residues. The CDR3 DNA follows: TGTGCCAGCAGCCGAGGCGTTAGCGGGGGGGCTATCACAGATACGCAGTATTTT. This gives the protein CASSRGVSGGAITDTQYF.

V and J are TRBV7-6 and TRBJ2-2; D remains unclear. V lost 5 bases and J lost 3, with 7 bases in between. The CDR3 is made up of 13 amino acids. The germline V gene encodes CDR1 SGHVS and CDR2 FNYEAQ. The CDR3 bases are TGTGCCAGCAGCCTAACCTACACCGGGGAGCTGTTTTTT. It encodes CASSLTYTGELFF.